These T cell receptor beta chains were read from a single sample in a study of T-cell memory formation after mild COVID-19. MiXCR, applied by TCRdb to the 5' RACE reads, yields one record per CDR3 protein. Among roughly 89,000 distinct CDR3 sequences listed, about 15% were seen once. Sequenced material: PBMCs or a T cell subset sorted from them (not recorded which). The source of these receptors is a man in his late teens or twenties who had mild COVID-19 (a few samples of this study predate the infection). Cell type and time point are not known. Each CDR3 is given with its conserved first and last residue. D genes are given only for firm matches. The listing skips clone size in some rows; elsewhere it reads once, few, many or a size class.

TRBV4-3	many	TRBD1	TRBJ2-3	TGCGCCAGCAGCACCGGGACAGGGTCGGCAGATACGCAGTATTTT	CASSTGTGSADTQYF
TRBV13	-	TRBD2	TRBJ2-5	TGTGCCAGCAGCTTAGGCCCTACTAGCGGGGACCAAGAGACCCAGTACTTC	CASSLGPTSGDQETQYF
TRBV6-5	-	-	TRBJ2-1	TGTGCCAGCAGGGACATGGGGGTTGAGCAGTTCTTC	CASRDMGVEQFF
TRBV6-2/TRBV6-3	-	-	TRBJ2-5	TGTGCCAGCAGTTACTCAGATGGGGAAGAGACCCAGTACTTC	CASSYSDGEETQYF
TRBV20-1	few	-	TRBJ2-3	TGCAGTGCTAGCCCGGACAGAACAGATACGCAGTATTTT	CSASPDRTDTQYF
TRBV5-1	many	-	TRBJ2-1	TGCGCCAGCAGCGAGCTCATCGATGAGCAGTTCTTC	CASSELIDEQFF
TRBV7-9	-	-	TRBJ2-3	TGTGCCAGCAGCCCGTGGGGGAATGAGGGCACAGATACGCAGTATTTT	CASSPWGNEGTDTQYF
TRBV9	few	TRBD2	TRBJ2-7	TGTGCCAGCAGCATCAGCGGGGGGAGCTCCTACGAGCAGTACTTC	CASSISGGSSYEQYF
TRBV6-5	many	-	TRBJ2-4	TGTGCCAGCAGTTACCAGGCGGGGCTAGCCAAAAACATTCAGTACTTC	CASSYQAGLAKNIQYF
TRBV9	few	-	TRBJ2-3	TGTGCCAGCAGCGTAGCATCTATAAGGAGGGATACGCAGTATTTT	CASSVASIRRDTQYF
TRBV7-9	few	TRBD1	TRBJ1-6	TGTGCCAGCAGCTGGGACAGCAGTAATTCACCCCTCCACTTT	CASSWDSSNSPLHF
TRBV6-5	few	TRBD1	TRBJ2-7	TGTGCCAGCAGTTCGACAGGGTCGTACGAGCAGTACTTC	CASSSTGSYEQYF
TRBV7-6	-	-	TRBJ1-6	TGTGCCAGCAGCTTCACGTCCTCCTATAATTCACCCCTCCACTTT	CASSFTSSYNSPLHF
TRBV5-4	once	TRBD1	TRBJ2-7	TGTGCCAGCAGCGAGTCAGGGGGCGCGAAACCCGAGCAGTACTTC	CASSESGGAKPEQYF
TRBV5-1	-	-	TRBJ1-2	TGCGCCAGCAGCTCTTCCTATGGCTACACCTTC	CASSSSYGYTF
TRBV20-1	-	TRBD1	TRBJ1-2	TGCAGTGCTAAGGGACAGGGGAACTATGGCTACACCTTC	CSAKGQGNYGYTF
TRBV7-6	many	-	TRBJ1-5	TGTGCCAGCAGCTGGACAGAGGACAGCAATCAGCCCCAGCATTTT	CASSWTEDSNQPQHF
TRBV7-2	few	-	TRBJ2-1	TGTGCCAGCAAGCCGGGGGGCAGCTCCTACAATGAGCAGTTCTTC	CASKPGGSSYNEQFF
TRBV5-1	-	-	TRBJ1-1	TGCGCCAGCAGCTTATGGGACGGTAAGGCTGAAGCTTTCTTT	CASSLWDGKAEAFF
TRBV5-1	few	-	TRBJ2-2	TGCGCCAGCAGCTTAACAGGGCGCACCGGGGAGCTGTTTTTT	CASSLTGRTGELFF
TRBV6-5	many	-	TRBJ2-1	TGTGCCAGCGAAGCGCGGAACCGGCAGTTCTTC	CASEARNRQFF
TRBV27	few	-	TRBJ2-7	TGTGCCAGCTCAGGACCTGACTACGAGCAGTACTTC	CASSGPDYEQYF
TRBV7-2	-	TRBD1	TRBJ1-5	TGTGCCAGCAGCTTAGAGGGGGGGACAGGGGACCAGCCCCAGCATTTT	CASSLEGGTGDQPQHF
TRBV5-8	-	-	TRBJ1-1	TGTGCCAGCAGCCGCAGGGTCTCGTACACTGAAGCTTTCTTT	CASSRRVSYTEAFF
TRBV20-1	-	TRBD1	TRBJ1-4	TGCAGTTCTACCGGGACAGGGTATAGGAAACTGTTTTTT	CSSTGTGYRKLFF
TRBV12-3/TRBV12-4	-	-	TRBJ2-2	-	CASSFGPGYTGELFF
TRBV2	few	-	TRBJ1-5	TGTGCCAGCACCGGATTTGGGGCTCAGCCCCAGCATTTT	CASTGFGAQPQHF
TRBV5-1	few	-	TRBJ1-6	TGCGCCAGCAGCTCTGACAGTCGTACGTCCTATAATTCACCCCTCCACTTT	CASSSDSRTSYNSPLHF
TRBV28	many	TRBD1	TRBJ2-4	TGTGCCAGCAGACAGGGGGCGCGTGTAACCAAAAACATTCAGTACTTC	CASRQGARVTKNIQYF
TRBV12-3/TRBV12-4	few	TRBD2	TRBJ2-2	TGTGCCAGCAGTTTACTAGGGACTAGAACCGGGGAGCTGTTTTTT	CASSLLGTRTGELFF
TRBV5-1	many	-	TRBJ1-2	TGCGCCAGCAGCTTGGTTTCGGTAAACTATGGCTACACCTTC	CASSLVSVNYGYTF
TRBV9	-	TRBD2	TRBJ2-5	TGTGCCAGCAGTCGGGGGGGGGCCCCAGAGACCCAGTACTTC	CASSRGGAPETQYF
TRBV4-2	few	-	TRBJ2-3	TGTGCCAGCAGCCAAGAAGGGTATAGCGGTTCAGATACGCAGTATTTT	CASSQEGYSGSDTQYF
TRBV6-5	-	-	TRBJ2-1	TGTGCCAGCAGTTACCTTGGGGCAGGGGTAAGAAATGAGCAGTTCTTC	CASSYLGAGVRNEQFF
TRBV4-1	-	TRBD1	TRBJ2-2	TGCGCCAGCAGCCCGAGACAGGGGGCTACCGGGGAGCTGTTTTTT	CASSPRQGATGELFF
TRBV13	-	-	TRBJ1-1	TGTGCCAGCAGTCCCATCGTAAGCGGGACGGGGACTGGAGCTTTCTTT	CASSPIVSGTGTGAFF
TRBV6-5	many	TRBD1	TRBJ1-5	TGTGCCAGCAGTTTAACAGGGGGCGTACAGCCCCAGCATTTT	CASSLTGGVQPQHF
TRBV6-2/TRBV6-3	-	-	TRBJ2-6	TGTGCCAGCAGTTTATTCTCTGGGGCCAACGTCCTGACTTTC	CASSLFSGANVLTF
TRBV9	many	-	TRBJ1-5	TGTGCCAGCAGCGAGATTGGGAATCAGCCCCAGCATTTT	CASSEIGNQPQHF
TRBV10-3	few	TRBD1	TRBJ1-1	TGTGCCATCACGGCAGGGGGCACTGAAGCTTTCTTT	CAITAGGTEAFF
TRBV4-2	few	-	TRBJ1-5	TGTGCCAGCAGCCAGGTGAGGGCTAGCAATCAGCCCCAGCATTTT	CASSQVRASNQPQHF
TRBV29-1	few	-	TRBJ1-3	TGCAGCGTTAAGGCCTTCTCTGGAAACACCATATATTTT	CSVKAFSGNTIYF
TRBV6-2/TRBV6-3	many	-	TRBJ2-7	TGTGCCAGCAGTTACCGGGACAACTACGAGCAGTACTTC	CASSYRDNYEQYF
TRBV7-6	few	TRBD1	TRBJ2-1	TGTGCCAGCAGCCTTACAGGGGGCAGTGAGCAGTTCTTC	CASSLTGGSEQFF
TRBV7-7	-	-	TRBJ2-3	TGTGCTAGCAGCTTAGTACCAGGGTCTAGCACAGATACGCAGTATTTT	CASSLVPGSSTDTQYF
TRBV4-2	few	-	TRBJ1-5	TGTGCCAGCAGCCAAGAGGAACAGGCTAATCAGCCCCAGCATTTT	CASSQEEQANQPQHF
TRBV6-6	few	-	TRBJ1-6	TGTGCCAGCAGCGAGGGGGGGCGTTCACCCCTCCACTTT	CASSEGGRSPLHF
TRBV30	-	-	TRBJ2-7	TGTGCCTGGAGCCACGCTACAGACTACGAGCAGTACTTC	CAWSHATDYEQYF
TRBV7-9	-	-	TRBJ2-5	TGTGCCAGCAGCTTACACCGAAGCCAAGGAGAGACCCAGTACTTC	CASSLHRSQGETQYF
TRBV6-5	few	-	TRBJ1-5	TGTGCCAGCAGTTACATCAGGCCGGGGCCCCAGCATTTT	CASSYIRPGPQHF
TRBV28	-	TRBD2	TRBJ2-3	TGTGCCAGCAGTGCCAGCCCACTAGCGGGGGGCCCAGATACGCAGTATTTT	CASSASPLAGGPDTQYF
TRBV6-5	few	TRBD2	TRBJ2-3	TGTGCCAGCAGCCGCTTCCGGGAAGCACTAGCGGTAGATACGCAGTATTTT	CASSRFREALAVDTQYF
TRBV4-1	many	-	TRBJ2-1	TGCGCCAGCAGCCAAGAGCCGTCCCAAGGCCCCTACAATGAGCAGTTCTTC	CASSQEPSQGPYNEQFF
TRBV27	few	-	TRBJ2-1	TGTGCCAGCAGTTTACCTTCACGGGAGGGGGCGCGGACTGAGCAGTTCTTC	CASSLPSREGARTEQFF
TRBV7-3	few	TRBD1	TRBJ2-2	TGTGCCAGCAGCGCTACCGGGACAGACACCGGGGAGCTGTTTTTT	CASSATGTDTGELFF
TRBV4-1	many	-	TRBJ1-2	TGCGCCAGCAGCCAGACGACAGAGACCAACTATGGCTACACCTTC	CASSQTTETNYGYTF
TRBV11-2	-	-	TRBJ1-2	TGTGCCAGCAGCTCCCTCTCCGGGACCGCAAACTATGGCTACACCTTC	CASSSLSGTANYGYTF